This T cell receptor beta chain was identified during a study of T cell repertoires in cytomegalovirus infection. MiXCR, run by TCRdb on the reads, gives a single entry per CDR3 protein. Of about 490,000 distinct CDR3 sequences listed, 16% are singletons. This clonotype was detected many times. Sequenced input: CD8+ T cells from PBMCs. This receptor was taken from a human donor in good health (CMV status not recorded). Some clones in this sample may be carry-over from other donors' samples.

CDR3 DNA: TGTGCCATCAGTGAGGGGGGGAACCCCGGGGCTTTCTTT. This encodes CAISEGGNPGAFF. The rearrangement uses TRBV10-3 and TRBJ1-1, with D possibly matching TRBD1 (5 bases). Germline CDR1 is ENHRY and CDR2 is SYGVKD. V gave up 2 bases and J gave up 11 bases, with 15 bases separating them. The CDR3 has 13 residues.